This T cell receptor (beta chain) was documented in a study of cytomegalovirus exposure and HLA in healthy donors. This table comes from immunoSEQ multiplex PCR, and its TCRdb copy is limited to in-frame clones, with some not included. The data hold 250,000 to 400,000 clones, with 88% observed a single time. Study-wide points: The dataset shows that most TCR sequences were rare, while some public TCRs occurred in many donors. The study recorded fewer than 200 TCR beta chains that were cytomegalovirus-associated.

To note about this clone: The antigen remains undetermined.

The CDR3 loop spans 15 amino acids. Trimming cost V 6 bases and J 3 bases, with 15 bases left between them. Germline-derived CDR1 and CDR2 are SGDLS and YYNGEE. The donors were part of the validation cohort, which consisted of roughly 120 subjects and was separate from the first cohort of 666 subjects. This receptor was taken from a man aged 25 to 40 in good health and CMV-seronegative. The sequenced material came from PBMCs. V usage is TRBV9 and J usage is TRBJ2-2, with D tentatively TRBD1 (5 bases). The CDR3 coding sequence is TGTGCCAGCACCTCCTCGACAGCGTACACCGGGGAGCTGTTTTTT. Protein sequence: CASTSSTAYTGELFF.